A selection of T cell receptor beta chains follows, all from one sample in a study of blood T cell repertoires in COVID-19. Data came from immunoSEQ multiplex PCR; TCRdb stores just in-frame clones and leaves some out. The sample lists more than 300,000 clones, around 91% occurring once. Input material: peripheral blood. The receptors here all came from a woman in her forties with COVID-19, enrolled during active disease. CDR3s include the opening cysteine and the closing phenylalanine or tryptophan. D genes are given only for firm matches. Size is omitted from some rows. Given values are once, few, many or a class for expanded clones.

d_call: TRBD1; j_call: TRBJ2-4; clone_size: .; v_call: TRBV11-3; cdr3_nt: TGTGCCAGCAGCAGACAGGGGGCTGCCAAAAACATTCAGTACTTC; cdr3_aa: CASSRQGAAKNIQYF
d_call: .; j_call: TRBJ1-1; clone_size: .; v_call: TRBV30; cdr3_nt: TGTGCCTGGAGTCCTCAGGCGGGGGTGAACACTGAAGCTTTCTTT; cdr3_aa: CAWSPQAGVNTEAFF
d_call: .; j_call: TRBJ1-4; clone_size: .; v_call: TRBV5-6; cdr3_nt: TGTGCCAGCAGCTCTCAGGGCAGGGCTAATGAAAAACTGTTTTTT; cdr3_aa: CASSSQGRANEKLFF
d_call: TRBD1; j_call: TRBJ1-5; clone_size: .; v_call: TRBV7-2; cdr3_nt: TGTGCCAGCAGCTTAGTCGGGACAGCTAATAGCAATCAGCCCCAGCATTTT; cdr3_aa: CASSLVGTANSNQPQHF
d_call: .; j_call: TRBJ1-5; clone_size: .; v_call: TRBV28; cdr3_nt: TGTGCCAGCAGTTTTATGCAGGGGCCCAATAGCAATCAGCCCCAGCATTTT; cdr3_aa: CASSFMQGPNSNQPQHF
d_call: TRBD1; j_call: TRBJ1-5; clone_size: few; v_call: TRBV18; cdr3_nt: TGTGCCAGCTCCGGGGACAGGATCGGGGCACATTTT; cdr3_aa: CASSGDRIGAHF
d_call: TRBD1; j_call: TRBJ1-1; clone_size: .; v_call: TRBV19; cdr3_nt: TGTGCCAGTAGTCGGGCTTTGCAGGGGGCGCGAGACGTACGGAACACTGAAGCTTTCTTT; cdr3_aa: CASSRALQGARDVRNTEAFF
d_call: .; j_call: TRBJ2-7; clone_size: .; v_call: TRBV30; cdr3_nt: TGTGCCTGGATGGGGCGGGGTAAGGGTTACGAGCAGTACTTC; cdr3_aa: CAWMGRGKGYEQYF
d_call: .; j_call: TRBJ1-4; clone_size: .; v_call: TRBV19; cdr3_nt: TGTGCCAGTAAAGACAGGCCCAATGAAAAACTGTTTTTT; cdr3_aa: CASKDRPNEKLFF
d_call: TRBD1; j_call: TRBJ2-1; clone_size: once; v_call: TRBV6-6; cdr3_nt: TGTGCCAGCATCAAACCGGGACAGGGGCCCAATGAGCAGTTCTTC; cdr3_aa: CASIKPGQGPNEQFF
d_call: .; j_call: TRBJ1-5; clone_size: .; v_call: TRBV25-1; cdr3_nt: TGTGCCAGCAGTGAGTCGCCGGGGGATAGCAATCAGCCCCAGCATTTT; cdr3_aa: CASSESPGDSNQPQHF
d_call: .; j_call: TRBJ2-1; clone_size: .; v_call: TRBV27; cdr3_nt: TGTGCCAGCAGTCCCTTGGAGGACAATGAGCAGTTCTTC; cdr3_aa: CASSPLEDNEQFF
d_call: .; j_call: TRBJ1-5; clone_size: .; v_call: TRBV6-5; cdr3_nt: TGTGCCAGCAGTTCCTGGGGCGGGGATCAGCCCCAGCATTTT; cdr3_aa: CASSSWGGDQPQHF
d_call: .; j_call: TRBJ2-5; clone_size: .; v_call: TRBV5-1; cdr3_nt: TGCGCCAGCAGTGGGACTTCACAAGAGACCCAGTACTTC; cdr3_aa: CASSGTSQETQYF
d_call: TRBD1; j_call: TRBJ1-2; clone_size: .; v_call: TRBV11-1; cdr3_nt: TGTGCCAGCAGCTCCGTCCCGGGACAGGGATCGGGGGGCTACACCTTC; cdr3_aa: CASSSVPGQGSGGYTF
d_call: .; j_call: TRBJ2-2; clone_size: .; v_call: TRBV7-2; cdr3_nt: TGTGCCAGCACCTCGGGGGGCCTATACACCGGGGAGCTGTTTTTT; cdr3_aa: CASTSGGLYTGELFF
d_call: .; j_call: TRBJ1-1; clone_size: .; v_call: TRBV5-6; cdr3_nt: TGTGCCAGCAGCTGGGGGGTGAACACTGAAGCTTTCTTT; cdr3_aa: CASSWGVNTEAFF
d_call: TRBD1; j_call: TRBJ2-7; clone_size: .; v_call: TRBV4-3; cdr3_nt: TGCGCCAGCAGCGGCTCGGGACAGGGGATAAACGAGCAGTACTTC; cdr3_aa: CASSGSGQGINEQYF
d_call: TRBD2; j_call: TRBJ2-7; clone_size: .; v_call: TRBV7-8; cdr3_nt: TGTGCCAGCAGCTTAGTTGCGGGGGGTTACTCCTACGAGCAGTACTTC; cdr3_aa: CASSLVAGGYSYEQYF
d_call: .; j_call: TRBJ2-3; clone_size: .; v_call: TRBV5-6; cdr3_nt: TGTGCCAGCAGCTTGGGAAGGAGATCTAATACGCAGTATTTT; cdr3_aa: CASSLGRRSNTQYF
d_call: .; j_call: TRBJ2-1; clone_size: .; v_call: TRBV10-3; cdr3_nt: TGTGCCATCCGTCAGGGAGGTGGTGAGCAGTTCTTC; cdr3_aa: CAIRQGGGEQFF
d_call: .; j_call: TRBJ2-3; clone_size: .; v_call: TRBV7-2; cdr3_nt: TGTGCCAGCAGCTCGACAGGTTCTTGGGCAACAGATACGCAGTATTTT; cdr3_aa: CASSSTGSWATDTQYF
d_call: .; j_call: TRBJ2-7; clone_size: .; v_call: TRBV4-2; cdr3_nt: TGTGCCAGCAGCCAAGATCTACTCTACGAGCAGTACTTC; cdr3_aa: CASSQDLLYEQYF
d_call: .; j_call: TRBJ1-3; clone_size: .; v_call: TRBV7-2; cdr3_nt: TGTGCCAGCAGCTTAGGTGGATCGGGCTCTGGAAACACCATATATTTT; cdr3_aa: CASSLGGSGSGNTIYF
d_call: TRBD2; j_call: TRBJ2-5; clone_size: .; v_call: TRBV6-5; cdr3_nt: TGTGCCAGCAGTAGTAGCGGGAAAGAGACCCAGTACTTC; cdr3_aa: CASSSSGKETQYF
d_call: .; j_call: TRBJ1-1; clone_size: .; v_call: TRBV7-9; cdr3_nt: TGTGCCAGCAGTCCAGGAAGGGGGGGTTTAGAAACTGAAGCTTTCTTT; cdr3_aa: CASSPGRGGLETEAFF
d_call: .; j_call: TRBJ2-1; clone_size: .; v_call: TRBV5-1; cdr3_nt: TGCGCCAGCAGCTTGCGGGAGACGAGTTACAATGAGCAGTTCTTC; cdr3_aa: CASSLRETSYNEQFF
d_call: TRBD1; j_call: TRBJ2-4; clone_size: .; v_call: TRBV27; cdr3_nt: TGTGCCAGTGGACAGGGACTAGCCAAAAACATTCAGTACTTC; cdr3_aa: CASGQGLAKNIQYF
d_call: TRBD2; j_call: TRBJ2-1; clone_size: .; v_call: TRBV5-1; cdr3_nt: TGCGCCAGCAGTATCACTAGCGGGAGGTCCCATGAGCAGTTCTTC; cdr3_aa: CASSITSGRSHEQFF
d_call: .; j_call: TRBJ2-2; clone_size: .; v_call: TRBV7-2; cdr3_nt: TGTGCCAGCAGCTTCGATGGCACCACCGGGGAGCTGTTTTTT; cdr3_aa: CASSFDGTTGELFF
d_call: .; j_call: TRBJ2-7; clone_size: .; v_call: TRBV29-1; cdr3_nt: TGCAGCGTTGGTCCAGGCCCCTACGAGCAGTACTTC; cdr3_aa: CSVGPGPYEQYF
d_call: .; j_call: TRBJ2-7; clone_size: once; v_call: TRBV27; cdr3_nt: TGTGCCAGCAGTTTCGGCGTCGCTACAGGACTATACGAGCAGTACTTC; cdr3_aa: CASSFGVATGLYEQYF
d_call: TRBD1; j_call: TRBJ1-4; clone_size: few; v_call: TRBV7-2; cdr3_nt: TGTGCCAGCAGCTTTCAGACAGGGGGAGAAAAACTGTTTTTT; cdr3_aa: CASSFQTGGEKLFF
d_call: .; j_call: TRBJ1-2; clone_size: .; v_call: TRBV18; cdr3_nt: TGTGCCAGCTCAGCGGACGGGATTTCGGGAGGCTACACCTTC; cdr3_aa: CASSADGISGGYTF
d_call: .; j_call: TRBJ1-6; clone_size: .; v_call: TRBV19; cdr3_nt: TGTGCCAGTAGCCTCGACAGAAACACCAATTCACCCCTCCACTTT; cdr3_aa: CASSLDRNTNSPLHF
d_call: .; j_call: TRBJ2-7; clone_size: .; v_call: TRBV30; cdr3_nt: TGTGCCTGGAGTTCCCTCGCCCGGAGCTCCTACGAGCAGTACTTC; cdr3_aa: CAWSSLARSSYEQYF
d_call: .; j_call: TRBJ2-5; clone_size: .; v_call: TRBV7-2; cdr3_nt: TGTGCCAGTCGCCGGGAGCGGACGATCGGGGAGACCCAGTACTTC; cdr3_aa: CASRRERTIGETQYF
d_call: TRBD1; j_call: TRBJ2-7; clone_size: once; v_call: TRBV7-8; cdr3_nt: TGTGCCAGCAGCCGCGACAGGGTGCCCTACGAGCAGTACTTC; cdr3_aa: CASSRDRVPYEQYF
d_call: TRBD2; j_call: TRBJ2-5; clone_size: .; v_call: TRBV6-2/TRBV6-3; cdr3_nt: TGTGCCAGCAGTTATCCCCTAGCGGGAGTAACTAGAGAGACCCAGTACTTC; cdr3_aa: CASSYPLAGVTRETQYF
d_call: .; j_call: TRBJ2-1; clone_size: .; v_call: TRBV27; cdr3_nt: TGTGCCAGCAGCGTGGCGGTGACCTTTAGCTCCTACAATGAGCAGTTCTTC; cdr3_aa: CASSVAVTFSSYNEQFF
d_call: .; j_call: TRBJ1-4; clone_size: .; v_call: TRBV2; cdr3_nt: TGTGCCAGCAGTGCTCGGGTTAATGAAAAACTGTTTTTT; cdr3_aa: CASSARVNEKLFF
d_call: .; j_call: TRBJ2-1; clone_size: once; v_call: TRBV19; cdr3_nt: TGTGCCAGTAGTCCGGGAGATGGGAATGAGCAGTTCTTC; cdr3_aa: CASSPGDGNEQFF
d_call: .; j_call: TRBJ2-7; clone_size: .; v_call: TRBV10-3; cdr3_nt: TGTGCCATCAGTGAGACCCACAGGGAAAAGAGCTACGAGCAGTACTTC; cdr3_aa: CAISETHREKSYEQYF
d_call: TRBD2; j_call: TRBJ2-7; clone_size: .; v_call: TRBV27; cdr3_nt: TGTGCCAGCAGAGAATCCCTGTCTAGCGGGAGGGGCTCCTACGAGCAGTACTTC; cdr3_aa: CASRESLSSGRGSYEQYF
d_call: .; j_call: TRBJ1-2; clone_size: few; v_call: TRBV28; cdr3_nt: TGTGCCAGCAGTTCAGAGGATAACTATGGCTACACCTTC; cdr3_aa: CASSSEDNYGYTF
d_call: .; j_call: TRBJ2-3; clone_size: .; v_call: TRBV24-1; cdr3_nt: TGTGCCACCAGTGATGGGCAGATCTACACAGATACGCAGTATTTT; cdr3_aa: CATSDGQIYTDTQYF
d_call: .; j_call: TRBJ2-3; clone_size: .; v_call: TRBV27; cdr3_nt: TGTGCCAGCAGTTTAGGAGGGATGGGGGGTACGCAGTATTTT; cdr3_aa: CASSLGGMGGTQYF
d_call: .; j_call: TRBJ1-4; clone_size: .; v_call: TRBV18; cdr3_nt: TGTGCCAGCTCCCGAGCAACTAATGAAAAACTGTTTTTT; cdr3_aa: CASSRATNEKLFF
d_call: .; j_call: TRBJ1-2; clone_size: .; v_call: TRBV5-1; cdr3_nt: TGCGCCAGCAGCCTCGGGGGGCGAATTAACTATGGCTACACCTTC; cdr3_aa: CASSLGGRINYGYTF